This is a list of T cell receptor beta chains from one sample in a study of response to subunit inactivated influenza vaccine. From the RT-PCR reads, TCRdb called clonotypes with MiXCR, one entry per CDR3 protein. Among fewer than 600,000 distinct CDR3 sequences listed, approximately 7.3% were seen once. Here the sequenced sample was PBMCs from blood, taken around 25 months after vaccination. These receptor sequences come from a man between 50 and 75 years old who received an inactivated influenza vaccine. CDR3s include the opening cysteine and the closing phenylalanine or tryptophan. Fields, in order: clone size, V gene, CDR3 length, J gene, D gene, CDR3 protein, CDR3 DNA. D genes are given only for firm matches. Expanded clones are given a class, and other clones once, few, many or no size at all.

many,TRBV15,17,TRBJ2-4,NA,CATTSDKGSLAKNIQYF,TGTGCCACCACCTCGGATAAGGGTTCTCTAGCCAAAAACATTCAGTACTTC
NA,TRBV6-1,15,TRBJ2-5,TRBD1,CASSRRTGVGETQYF,TGTGCCAGCAGTAGACGGACAGGGGTGGGAGAGACCCAGTACTTC
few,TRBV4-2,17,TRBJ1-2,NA,CASSQEVRTLFNYGYTF,TGTGCCAGCAGCCAAGAGGTCCGGACCCTTTTTAACTATGGCTACACCTTC
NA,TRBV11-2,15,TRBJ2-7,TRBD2,CASSLGSGTPLEQYF,TGTGCCAGCAGCTTAGGGAGCGGGACCCCTTTAGAGCAGTACTTC
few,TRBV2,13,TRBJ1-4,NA,CASSESVNEKLFF,TGTGCCAGCAGTGAGTCAGTTAATGAAAAACTGTTTTTT
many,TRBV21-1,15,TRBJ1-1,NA,CASSNLRVRNTEAFF,TGTGCCAGCAGCAATTTGAGGGTCCGAAACACTGAAGCTTTCTTT
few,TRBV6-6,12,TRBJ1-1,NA,CASRQVDPEAFF,TGTGCCAGCAGGCAGGTGGATCCTGAAGCTTTCTTT
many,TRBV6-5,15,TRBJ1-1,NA,CASSYDSGTVSEAFF,TGTGCCAGCAGTTACGATTCCGGGACCGTATCTGAAGCTTTCTTT
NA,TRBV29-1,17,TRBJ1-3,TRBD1,CSVERDRGLGSGNTIYF,TGCAGCGTTGAGCGGGACAGGGGTTTGGGCTCTGGAAACACCATATATTTT
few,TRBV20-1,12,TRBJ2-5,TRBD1,CSARTGGKTQYF,TGCAGTGCTAGGACAGGGGGGAAGACCCAGTACTTC
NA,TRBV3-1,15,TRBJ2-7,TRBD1,CASSQIWTGDHEQYF,TGTGCCAGCAGCCAAATCTGGACAGGGGACCACGAGCAGTACTTC
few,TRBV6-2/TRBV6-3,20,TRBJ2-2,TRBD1,CASSYSSGQGRARATGELFF,TGTGCCAGCAGTTACTCATCGGGACAGGGAAGAGCACGGGCCACCGGGGAGCTGTTTTTT
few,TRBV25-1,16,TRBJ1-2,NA,CASSGGSGARGYGYTF,TGTGCCAGCAGTGGAGGTAGTGGTGCCCGGGGCTATGGCTACACCTTC
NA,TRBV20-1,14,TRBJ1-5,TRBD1,CSASDRAGVQPQHF,TGCAGTGCCAGCGACAGGGCTGGGGTGCAGCCCCAGCATTTT
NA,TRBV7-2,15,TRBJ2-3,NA,CASSFRGSEADTQYF,TGTGCCAGCAGCTTCAGGGGTAGCGAGGCAGATACGCAGTATTTT
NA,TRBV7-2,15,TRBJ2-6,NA,CASSLANGGANVLTF,TGTGCCAGCAGCTTGGCTAACGGGGGGGCCAACGTCCTGACTTTC
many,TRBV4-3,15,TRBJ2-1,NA,CASSQDLLMASEQFF,TGCGCCAGCAGCCAAGATCTGCTAATGGCCAGTGAGCAGTTCTTC
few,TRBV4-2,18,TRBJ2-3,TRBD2,CASSQGVTSGRAMDTQYF,TGTGCCAGCAGCCAAGGGGTGACTAGCGGGAGGGCAATGGATACGCAGTATTTT
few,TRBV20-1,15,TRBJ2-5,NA,CSANPSRGGGETQYF,TGCAGTGCCAACCCCTCCAGGGGGGGCGGAGAGACCCAGTACTTC
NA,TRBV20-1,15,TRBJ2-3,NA,CSAGPSRSSTDTQYF,TGCAGTGCTGGACCTAGCAGATCTAGCACAGATACGCAGTATTTT
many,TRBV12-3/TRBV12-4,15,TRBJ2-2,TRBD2,CASSPQGLASGELFF,TGTGCCAGCAGTCCCCAGGGACTAGCGAGCGGGGAGCTGTTTTTT
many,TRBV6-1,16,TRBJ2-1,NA,CASAKGVYSSYNEQFF,TGTGCCAGCGCGAAGGGGGTTTATAGCTCCTACAATGAGCAGTTCTTC
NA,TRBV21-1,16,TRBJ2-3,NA,CARVLSGTGAGDTQYF,TGTGCCAGAGTCTTATCCGGGACAGGGGCAGGAGATACGCAGTATTTT
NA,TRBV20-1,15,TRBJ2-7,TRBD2,CSGGGARSDSYEQYF,TGCAGTGGCGGGGGTGCCCGCTCTGACTCCTACGAGCAGTACTTC
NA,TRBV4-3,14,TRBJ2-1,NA,CASSQEPSGNEQFF,TGCGCCAGCAGCCAAGAACCATCAGGCAATGAGCAGTTCTTC
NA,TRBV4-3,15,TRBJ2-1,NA,CASSQVAGMSNEQFF,TGCGCCAGCAGCCAAGTGGCGGGAATGTCAAATGAGCAGTTCTTC
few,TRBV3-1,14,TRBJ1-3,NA,CASSQRGLGNTIYF,TGTGCCAGCAGCCAAAGGGGTCTTGGAAACACCATATATTTT
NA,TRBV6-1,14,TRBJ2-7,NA,CASSPRQSSYEQYF,TGTGCCAGCAGCCCGAGACAGAGCTCCTACGAGCAGTACTTC
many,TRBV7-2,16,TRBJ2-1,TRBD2,CASSLASGRGYNEQFF,TGTGCCAGCAGCTTAGCCAGCGGGAGGGGGTACAATGAGCAGTTCTTC
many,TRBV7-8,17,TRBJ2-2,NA,CASSLVVGFTNTGELFF,TGTGCCAGCAGCTTAGTCGTGGGCTTTACGAACACCGGGGAGCTGTTTTTT
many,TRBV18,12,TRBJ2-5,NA,CASSPPEGTQYF,TGTGCCAGCTCACCACCCGAGGGGACCCAGTACTTC
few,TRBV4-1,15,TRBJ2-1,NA,CASSPGMGAYNEQFF,TGCGCCAGCAGCCCAGGGATGGGAGCCTACAATGAGCAGTTCTTC
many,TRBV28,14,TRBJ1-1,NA,CASRVGIMNTEAFF,TGTGCCAGCAGGGTAGGGATCATGAACACTGAAGCTTTCTTT
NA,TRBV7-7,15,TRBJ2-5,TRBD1,CASSLGTGAGETQYF,TGTGCTAGCAGCTTAGGGACAGGGGCTGGAGAGACCCAGTACTTC
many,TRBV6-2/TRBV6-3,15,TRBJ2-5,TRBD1,CASTNPYRGRETQYF,TGTGCCAGCACGAACCCCTACAGGGGCCGGGAGACCCAGTACTTC
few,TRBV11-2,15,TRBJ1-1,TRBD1,CASSPGQVPNTEAFF,TGTGCCAGCAGCCCCGGACAGGTCCCGAACACTGAAGCTTTCTTT
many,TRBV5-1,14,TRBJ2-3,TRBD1,CASSAPQGTDTQYF,TGCGCCAGCAGCGCACCACAGGGGACAGATACGCAGTATTTT
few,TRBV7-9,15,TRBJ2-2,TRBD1,CASRKDRGNTGELFF,TGTGCCAGCCGGAAGGACAGGGGGAACACCGGGGAGCTGTTTTTT
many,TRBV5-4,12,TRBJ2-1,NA,CASTGHYNEQFF,TGTGCCAGCACGGGACATTACAATGAGCAGTTCTTC
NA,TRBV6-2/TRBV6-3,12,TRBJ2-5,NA,CASSYRGQRFDF,TGTGCCAGCAGTTACCGCGGCCAACGTTTCGACTTC
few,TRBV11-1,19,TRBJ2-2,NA,CASSLKFSSGGANTGELFF,TGTGCCAGCAGCTTAAAGTTTAGTAGTGGGGGCGCGAACACCGGGGAGCTGTTTTTT
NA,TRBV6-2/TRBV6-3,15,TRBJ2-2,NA,CASSYSRRSFGELFF,TGTGCCAGCAGTTACTCTAGAAGGAGCTTCGGGGAGCTGTTTTTT
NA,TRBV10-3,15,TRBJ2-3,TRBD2,CAISTGTSHTDTQYF,TGTGCCATCAGTACCGGGACTAGCCACACAGATACGCAGTATTTT
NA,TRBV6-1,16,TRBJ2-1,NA,CASRGDGRGLYNEQFF,TGTGCCAGCAGGGGGGATGGGCGGGGGCTGTACAATGAGCAGTTCTTC
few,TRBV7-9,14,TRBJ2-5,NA,CASSPRLAQETQYF,TGTGCCAGCAGCCCCCGGCTAGCCCAAGAGACCCAGTACTTC
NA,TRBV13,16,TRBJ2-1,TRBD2,CASSPRGTRGRNEQFF,TGTGCCAGCAGCCCGCGGGGGACTAGGGGGAGGAATGAGCAGTTCTTC
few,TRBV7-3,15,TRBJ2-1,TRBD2,CASSSSGGGRNEQFF,TGTGCCAGCAGCTCTAGTGGCGGGGGGAGGAATGAGCAGTTCTTC
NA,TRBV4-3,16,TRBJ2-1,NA,CASSQEAGPGVNEQFF,TGCGCCAGCAGCCAAGAAGCCGGGCCAGGCGTCAATGAGCAGTTCTTC
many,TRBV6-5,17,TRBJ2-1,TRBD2,CASSYLASGSSYNEQFF,TGTGCCAGCAGTTACTTGGCTAGCGGGAGCTCCTACAATGAGCAGTTCTTC
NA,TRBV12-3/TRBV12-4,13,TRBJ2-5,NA,CASSTRDWETQYF,TGTGCCAGCAGTACCCGGGACTGGGAGACCCAGTACTTC
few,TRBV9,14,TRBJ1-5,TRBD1,CGLREGACNQPQHF,TGTGGTTTGAGGGAGGGGGCGTGCAATCAGCCCCAGCATTTT
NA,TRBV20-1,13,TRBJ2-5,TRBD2,CSAGLGAQETQYF,TGCAGTGCCGGACTAGGTGCACAAGAGACCCAGTACTTC
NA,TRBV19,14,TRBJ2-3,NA,CASNLAYGTDTQYF,TGTGCCAGTAATCTGGCGTACGGCACAGATACGCAGTATTTT
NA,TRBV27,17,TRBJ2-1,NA,CASSTLPQRSSYNEQFF,TGTGCCAGCAGTACCCTTCCACAGCGGAGCTCCTACAATGAGCAGTTCTTC
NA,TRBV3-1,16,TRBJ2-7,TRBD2,CASSLGTSGVEYEQYF,TGTGCCAGCAGCCTTGGGACTAGCGGGGTAGAGTACGAGCAGTACTTC